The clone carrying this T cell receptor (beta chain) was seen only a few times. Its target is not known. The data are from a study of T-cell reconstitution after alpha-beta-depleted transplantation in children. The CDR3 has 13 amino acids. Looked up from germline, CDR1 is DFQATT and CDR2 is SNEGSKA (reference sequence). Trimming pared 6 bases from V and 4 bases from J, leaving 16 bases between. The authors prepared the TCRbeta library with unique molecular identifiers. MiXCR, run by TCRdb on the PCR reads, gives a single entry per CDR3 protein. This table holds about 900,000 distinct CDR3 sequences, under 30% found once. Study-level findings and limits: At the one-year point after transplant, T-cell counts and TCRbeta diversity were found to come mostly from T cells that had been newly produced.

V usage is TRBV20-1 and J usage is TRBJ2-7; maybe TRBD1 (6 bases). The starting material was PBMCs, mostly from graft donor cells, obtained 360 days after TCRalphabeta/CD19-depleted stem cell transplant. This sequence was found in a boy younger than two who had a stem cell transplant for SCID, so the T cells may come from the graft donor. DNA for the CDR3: TGCAGTGCGCCCCTCAGGGGAAGGTACGAGCAGTACTTC. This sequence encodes CSAPLRGRYEQYF.